This TCR beta chain is from a study of shared clonotypes between healthy human individuals. To note about this clone: Its antigen is unidentified.

Regarding the study as a whole: About 5% was the fraction of naive CD4 clonotypes found shared across four donors.

The CDR3 is 15 amino acids. Trimming took 9 bases from V and 0 from J; bases not matched to a gene: 11. Germline values: CDR1 LNHDA, CDR2 SQIVND (reference sequence). Profiled with immunoSEQ multiplex PCR; TCRdb holds only in-frame clones, not every one. Among millions of clones listed, about 92% were seen once. CD45RA+ naive and CD45RA-negative memory subsets were separated from CD4+ cells. The source material was naive CD4+ T cells sorted from blood. The subset: CD45RA+ positively selected. The chain carries TRBV19 and TRBJ2-7, with 7 bases aligning to TRBD2. The sequence was obtained from a man between 18 and 29 years old in good health. The CDR3: CASGPPGRNSYEQYF. CDR3 DNA sequence: TGTGCCAGCGGTCCCCCCGGGAGGAACTCCTACGAGCAGTACTTC.